This TCR beta chain is drawn from a study of blood T cells in healthy people across ages. Sample-barcoded 5' priming and a J-beta primer mix drove a second PCR of about 6 to 12 cycles. TCRdb redid the calling of the 5' RACE reads with MiXCR, one entry per CDR3 protein. The table records 580,000 or so distinct CDR3 sequences, more than 45% of them present only once. The CDR3 contains 15 residues. Germline V gene data show CDR1 as SGHRS and CDR2 as YFSETQ. Between the trimmed V and J ends, which lost 1 base and 4 bases, there was a span of 11 bases. Sequenced material: blood. The sequence was obtained from a man at least 80 years old in good health. The V gene is TRBV5-1, the J gene TRBJ2-2; weak D call: TRBD2 (5 bases). CDR3 region: CASSLYGLSTGELFF. In DNA form, the CDR3 reads TGCGCCAGCAGCTTGTATGGACTGAGCACCGGGGAGCTGTTTTTT.